This is a list of T cell receptor beta chains from one sample in a study of control samples from healthy donors and cancer patients. Profiling relied on immunoSEQ multiplex PCR, and the TCRdb table lists in-frame clones only, not all of them. In the table there are roughly 130,000 clones, around 93% of which are singletons. Material: blood. The receptors shown here come from a man between 18 and 35 years old in good health. Each CDR3 is given with its conserved first and last residue. Each record gives: V gene, clone size, J gene, CDR3 length, D gene, CDR3 protein, CDR3 DNA. D genes are given only for firm matches. Expanded clones get a size class; other rows say once, few or many, or leave the size out.

v_call: TRBV5-4; clone_size: few; j_call: TRBJ1-2; cdr3_length: 15; d_call: .; cdr3_aa: CASSLAGTGVRGYTF; cdr3_nt: TGTGCCAGCAGCTTGGCCGGAACAGGTGTCAGGGGCTACACCTTC
v_call: TRBV6-1; clone_size: .; j_call: TRBJ1-5; cdr3_length: 16; d_call: .; cdr3_aa: CASSDGARGSNQPQHF; cdr3_nt: TGTGCCAGCAGTGACGGCGCCCGAGGTAGCAATCAGCCCCAGCATTTT
v_call: TRBV6-5; clone_size: .; j_call: TRBJ1-1; cdr3_length: 11; d_call: .; cdr3_aa: CASKGGRQAFF; cdr3_nt: TGTGCCAGCAAGGGTGGGAGACAAGCTTTCTTT
v_call: TRBV19; clone_size: .; j_call: TRBJ2-7; cdr3_length: 13; d_call: .; cdr3_aa: CASSPGLSYEQYF; cdr3_nt: TGTGCCAGTAGCCCGGGACTCTCCTACGAGCAGTACTTC
v_call: TRBV7-3; clone_size: .; j_call: TRBJ1-1; cdr3_length: 13; d_call: .; cdr3_aa: CASSEQTNTEAFF; cdr3_nt: TGTGCCAGCAGCGAACAGACGAACACTGAAGCTTTCTTT
v_call: TRBV19; clone_size: few; j_call: TRBJ1-2; cdr3_length: 12; d_call: .; cdr3_aa: CASKERVDGYTF; cdr3_nt: TGTGCCAGTAAGGAAAGGGTCGATGGCTACACCTTC
v_call: TRBV11-3; clone_size: .; j_call: TRBJ1-1; cdr3_length: 13; d_call: .; cdr3_aa: CASSLFLNTEAFF; cdr3_nt: TGTGCCAGCAGCTTATTTCTGAACACTGAAGCTTTCTTT
v_call: TRBV6-1; clone_size: .; j_call: TRBJ1-5; cdr3_length: 18; d_call: .; cdr3_aa: CASSGRALHLNSNQPQHF; cdr3_nt: TGTGCCAGCAGTGGACGGGCCCTACACCTAAATAGCAATCAGCCCCAGCATTTT
v_call: TRBV5-1; clone_size: .; j_call: TRBJ1-2; cdr3_length: 13; d_call: TRBD1; cdr3_aa: CASSSRQGWAYTF; cdr3_nt: TGCGCCAGCAGCTCGAGACAGGGATGGGCCTACACCTTC
v_call: TRBV6-5; clone_size: .; j_call: TRBJ2-3; cdr3_length: 15; d_call: TRBD2; cdr3_aa: CASSRTSGAPDTQYF; cdr3_nt: TGTGCCAGCAGCCGCACTAGCGGGGCCCCAGATACGCAGTATTTT
v_call: TRBV20-1; clone_size: .; j_call: TRBJ2-5; cdr3_length: 11; d_call: .; cdr3_aa: CSASIQETQYF; cdr3_nt: TGCAGTGCTAGCATCCAAGAGACCCAGTACTTC
v_call: TRBV9; clone_size: .; j_call: TRBJ2-1; cdr3_length: 15; d_call: TRBD2; cdr3_aa: CASSTSGVSYNEQFF; cdr3_nt: TGTGCCAGCAGCACTAGCGGGGTCTCCTACAATGAGCAGTTCTTC
v_call: TRBV29-1; clone_size: .; j_call: TRBJ1-2; cdr3_length: 15; d_call: .; cdr3_aa: CSVYNWGGSIGGYTF; cdr3_nt: TGCAGCGTTTACAACTGGGGGGGATCTATCGGTGGCTACACCTTC
v_call: TRBV5-6; clone_size: .; j_call: TRBJ2-2; cdr3_length: 16; d_call: .; cdr3_aa: CASSLGPAENTGELFF; cdr3_nt: TGTGCCAGCAGCTTGGGTCCGGCGGAAAACACCGGGGAGCTGTTTTTT
v_call: TRBV7-9; clone_size: .; j_call: TRBJ2-1; cdr3_length: 16; d_call: .; cdr3_aa: CASSPPGGASYNEQFF; cdr3_nt: TGTGCCAGCAGCCCGCCTGGGGGGGCCTCCTACAATGAGCAGTTCTTC
v_call: TRBV6-5; clone_size: .; j_call: TRBJ1-1; cdr3_length: 14; d_call: .; cdr3_aa: CASSLWELNTEAFF; cdr3_nt: TGTGCCAGCAGCCTATGGGAGTTGAACACTGAAGCTTTCTTT
v_call: TRBV3-1/TRBV3-2; clone_size: .; j_call: TRBJ1-4; cdr3_length: 16; d_call: .; cdr3_aa: CASSPPTGGNNEKLFF; cdr3_nt: TGTGCCAGCAGCCCCCCGACGGGAGGGAATAATGAAAAACTGTTTTTT
v_call: TRBV3-1/TRBV3-2; clone_size: .; j_call: TRBJ1-4; cdr3_length: 16; d_call: TRBD1; cdr3_aa: CASSQDPGQGHEKLFF; cdr3_nt: TGTGCCAGCAGCCAAGATCCTGGACAGGGCCATGAAAAACTGTTTTTT
v_call: TRBV18; clone_size: .; j_call: TRBJ2-5; cdr3_length: 15; d_call: .; cdr3_aa: CASSPWCGSCETQYF; cdr3_nt: TGTGCCAGCTCACCGTGGTGCGGCTCGTGCGAGACCCAGTACTTC
v_call: TRBV18; clone_size: few; j_call: TRBJ1-2; cdr3_length: 15; d_call: TRBD1; cdr3_aa: CASSPSGTGFYGYTF; cdr3_nt: TGTGCCAGCTCACCTTCCGGGACAGGATTTTATGGCTACACCTTC
v_call: TRBV18; clone_size: once; j_call: TRBJ1-2; cdr3_length: 17; d_call: TRBD1; cdr3_aa: CASSPPGTGRANYGYTF; cdr3_nt: TGTGCCAGCTCACCACCGGGGACAGGGCGAGCTAACTATGGCTACACCTTC
v_call: TRBV27; clone_size: .; j_call: TRBJ1-2; cdr3_length: 15; d_call: TRBD1; cdr3_aa: CASSGAPAGGRSYTF; cdr3_nt: TGTGCCAGCAGTGGGGCCCCGGCAGGGGGCAGAAGCTACACCTTC
v_call: TRBV4-2; clone_size: .; j_call: TRBJ2-1; cdr3_length: 14; d_call: .; cdr3_aa: CASSQEITSNEQFF; cdr3_nt: TGTGCCAGCAGCCAAGAGATAACTAGCAATGAGCAGTTCTTC
v_call: TRBV27; clone_size: once; j_call: TRBJ2-5; cdr3_length: 12; d_call: .; cdr3_aa: CASSLNMETQYF; cdr3_nt: TGTGCCAGCAGTTTAAACATGGAGACCCAGTACTTC
v_call: TRBV10-3; clone_size: few; j_call: TRBJ1-6; cdr3_length: 14; d_call: TRBD1; cdr3_aa: CAIRLDRDNSPLHF; cdr3_nt: TGTGCCATCAGGCTGGACAGGGATAATTCACCCCTCCACTTT
v_call: TRBV7-9; clone_size: .; j_call: TRBJ1-1; cdr3_length: 17; d_call: .; cdr3_aa: CASSPRAPQGFKTEAFF; cdr3_nt: TGTGCCAGCAGCCCCAGAGCGCCCCAGGGATTCAAGACTGAAGCTTTCTTT
v_call: TRBV7-9; clone_size: once; j_call: TRBJ2-3; cdr3_length: 16; d_call: TRBD2; cdr3_aa: CAAGLVVAGGRDTQYF; cdr3_nt: TGTGCTGCGGGCTTAGTCGTAGCGGGGGGCAGGGATACGCAGTATTTT
v_call: TRBV5-6; clone_size: .; j_call: TRBJ2-7; cdr3_length: 15; d_call: .; cdr3_aa: CASSLGSIWAYEQYF; cdr3_nt: TGTGCCAGCAGCTTGGGATCAATTTGGGCCTACGAGCAGTACTTC
v_call: TRBV7-2; clone_size: .; j_call: TRBJ1-4; cdr3_length: 16; d_call: .; cdr3_aa: CASSLWDTESNEKLFF; cdr3_nt: TGTGCCAGCAGCTTGTGGGATACGGAATCGAATGAAAAACTGTTTTTT
v_call: TRBV7-9; clone_size: once; j_call: TRBJ2-7; cdr3_length: 15; d_call: .; cdr3_aa: CASSPGRGKPYEQYF; cdr3_nt: TGTGCCAGCAGTCCCGGTCGTGGAAAGCCCTACGAGCAGTACTTC
v_call: TRBV14; clone_size: .; j_call: TRBJ1-2; cdr3_length: 12; d_call: TRBD1; cdr3_aa: CASRQGANGYTF; cdr3_nt: TGTGCCAGCAGACAGGGGGCTAATGGCTACACCTTC
v_call: TRBV9; clone_size: .; j_call: TRBJ2-1; cdr3_length: 19; d_call: .; cdr3_aa: CASSVSRDKGSSSYNEQFF; cdr3_nt: TGTGCCAGCAGCGTCTCGAGAGATAAGGGCTCCAGCTCCTACAATGAGCAGTTCTTC
v_call: TRBV5-5; clone_size: .; j_call: TRBJ1-4; cdr3_length: 14; d_call: .; cdr3_aa: CASSLQGFNEKLFF; cdr3_nt: TGTGCCAGCAGCCTCCAGGGGTTTAATGAAAAACTGTTTTTT
v_call: TRBV7-2; clone_size: .; j_call: TRBJ2-2; cdr3_length: 16; d_call: TRBD1; cdr3_aa: CASSHPVTGDTGELFF; cdr3_nt: TGTGCCAGCAGCCACCCCGTGACAGGGGACACCGGGGAGCTGTTTTTT
v_call: TRBV6-5; clone_size: .; j_call: TRBJ2-7; cdr3_length: 14; d_call: .; cdr3_aa: CASKFGESTDEQYF; cdr3_nt: TGTGCCAGCAAGTTCGGGGAATCGACGGACGAGCAGTACTTC
v_call: TRBV27; clone_size: .; j_call: TRBJ1-5; cdr3_length: 15; d_call: TRBD1; cdr3_aa: CASSPTGGVDQPQHF; cdr3_nt: TGTGCCAGCAGTCCGACAGGGGGAGTCGATCAGCCCCAGCATTTT